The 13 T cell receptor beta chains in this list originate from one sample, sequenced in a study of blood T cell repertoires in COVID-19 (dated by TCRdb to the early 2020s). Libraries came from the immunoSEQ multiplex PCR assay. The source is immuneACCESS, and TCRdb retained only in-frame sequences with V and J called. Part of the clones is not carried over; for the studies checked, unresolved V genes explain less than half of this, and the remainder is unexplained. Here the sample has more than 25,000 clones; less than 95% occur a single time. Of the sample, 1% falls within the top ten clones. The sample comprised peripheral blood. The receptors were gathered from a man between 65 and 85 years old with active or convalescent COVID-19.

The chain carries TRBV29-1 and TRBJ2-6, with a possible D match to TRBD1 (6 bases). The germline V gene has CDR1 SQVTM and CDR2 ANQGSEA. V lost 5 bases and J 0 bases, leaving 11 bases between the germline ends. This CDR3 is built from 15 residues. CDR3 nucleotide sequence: TGCAGCGTTACACAGGGCTCCTCTGGGGCCAACGTCCTGACTTTC. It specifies CSVTQGSSGANVLTF.

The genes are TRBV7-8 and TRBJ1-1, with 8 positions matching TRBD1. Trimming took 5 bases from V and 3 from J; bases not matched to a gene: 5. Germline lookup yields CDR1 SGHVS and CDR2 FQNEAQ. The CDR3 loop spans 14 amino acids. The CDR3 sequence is CASSVQGAYTEAFF. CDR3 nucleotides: TGTGCCAGCAGCGTGCAGGGGGCATACACTGAAGCTTTCTTT.

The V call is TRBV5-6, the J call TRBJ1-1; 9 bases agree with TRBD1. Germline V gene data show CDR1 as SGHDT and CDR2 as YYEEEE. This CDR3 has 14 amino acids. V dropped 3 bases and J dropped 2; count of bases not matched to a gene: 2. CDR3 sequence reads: CASSWGQGNTEAFF. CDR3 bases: TGTGCCAGCAGCTGGGGACAGGGAAACACTGAAGCTTTCTTT. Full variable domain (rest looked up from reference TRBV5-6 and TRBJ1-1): DAGVTQSPTHLIKTRGQQVTLRCSPKSGHDTVSWYQQALGQGPQFIFQYYEEEERQRGNFPDRFSGHQFPNYSSELNVNALLLGDSALYLCASSWGQGNTEAFFGQGTRLTVV.

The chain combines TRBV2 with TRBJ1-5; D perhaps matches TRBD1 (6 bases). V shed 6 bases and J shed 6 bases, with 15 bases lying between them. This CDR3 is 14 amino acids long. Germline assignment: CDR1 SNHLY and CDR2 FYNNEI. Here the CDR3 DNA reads TGTGCCAGCAGACCACAGGGTGGGGGTCAGCCCCAGCATTTT. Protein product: CASRPQGGGQPQHF.

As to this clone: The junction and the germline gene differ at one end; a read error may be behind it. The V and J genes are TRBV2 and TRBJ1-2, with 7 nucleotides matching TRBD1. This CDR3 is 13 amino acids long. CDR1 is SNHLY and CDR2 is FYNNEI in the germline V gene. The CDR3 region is CASTGNRQGEGSF. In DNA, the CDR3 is TGTGCCAGCACGGGCAATAGACAGGGAGAGGGGTCCTTC. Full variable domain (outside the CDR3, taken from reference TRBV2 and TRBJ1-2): EPEVTQTPSHQVTQMGQEVILRCVPISNHLYFYWYRQILGQKVEFLVSFYNNEISEKSEIFDDQFSVERPDGSNFTLKIRSTKLEDSAMYFCASTGNRQGEGSFGSGTRLTVV.

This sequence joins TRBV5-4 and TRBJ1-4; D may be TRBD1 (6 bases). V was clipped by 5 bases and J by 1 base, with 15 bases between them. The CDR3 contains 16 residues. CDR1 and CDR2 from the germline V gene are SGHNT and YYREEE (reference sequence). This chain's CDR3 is CASSNGGGGTNEKLFF. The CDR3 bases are TGTGCCAGCAGTAATGGGGGGGGCGGAACTAATGAAAAACTGTTTTTT.

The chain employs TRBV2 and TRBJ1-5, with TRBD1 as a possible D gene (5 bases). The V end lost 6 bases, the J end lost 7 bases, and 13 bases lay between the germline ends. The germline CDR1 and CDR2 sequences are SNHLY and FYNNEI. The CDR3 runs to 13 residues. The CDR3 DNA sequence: TGTGCCAGCAGCCCTCTGGGGGGGCAGCCCCAGCATTTT. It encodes CASSPLGGQPQHF.

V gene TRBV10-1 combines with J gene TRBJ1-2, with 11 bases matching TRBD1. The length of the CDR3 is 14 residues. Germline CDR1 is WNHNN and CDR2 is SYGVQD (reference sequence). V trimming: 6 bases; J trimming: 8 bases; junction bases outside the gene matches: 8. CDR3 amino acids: CASRGQGAGHGYTF. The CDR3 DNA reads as TGCGCCAGCAGAGGACAGGGGGCAGGACACGGCTACACCTTC.

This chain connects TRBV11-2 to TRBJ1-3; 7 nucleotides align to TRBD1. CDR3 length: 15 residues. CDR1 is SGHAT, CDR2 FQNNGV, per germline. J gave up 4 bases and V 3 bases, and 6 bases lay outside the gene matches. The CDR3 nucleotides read TGTGCCAGCAGCTTGACAGGGACACTGGGAAACACCATATATTTT. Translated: CASSLTGTLGNTIYF. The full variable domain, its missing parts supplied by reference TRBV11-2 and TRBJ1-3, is EAGVAQSPRYKIIEKRQSVAFWCNPISGHATLYWYQQILGQGPKLLIQFQNNGVVDDSQLPKDRFSAERLKGVDSTLKIQPAKLEDSAVYLCASSLTGTLGNTIYFGEGSWLTVV.

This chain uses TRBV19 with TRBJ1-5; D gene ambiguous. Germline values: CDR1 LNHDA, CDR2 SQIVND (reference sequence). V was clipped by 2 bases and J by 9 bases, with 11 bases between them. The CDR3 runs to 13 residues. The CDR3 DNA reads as TGTGCCAGTAGTATATCTTCATACGGGCCCCAGCATTTT. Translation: CASSISSYGPQHF. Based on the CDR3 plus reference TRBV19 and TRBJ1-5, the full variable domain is DGGITQSPKYLFRKEGQNVTLSCEQNLNHDAMYWYRQDPGQGLRLIYYSQIVNDFQKGDIAEGYSVSREKKESFPLTVTSAQKNPTAFYLCASSISSYGPQHFGDGTRLSIL.

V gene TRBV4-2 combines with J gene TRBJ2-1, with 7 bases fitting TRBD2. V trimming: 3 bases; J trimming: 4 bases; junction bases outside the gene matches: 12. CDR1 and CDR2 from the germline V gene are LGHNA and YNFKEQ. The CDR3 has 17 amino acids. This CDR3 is CASSQQGAGFGYNEQFF. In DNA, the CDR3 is TGTGCCAGCAGCCAGCAAGGAGCGGGGTTCGGATACAATGAGCAGTTCTTC.

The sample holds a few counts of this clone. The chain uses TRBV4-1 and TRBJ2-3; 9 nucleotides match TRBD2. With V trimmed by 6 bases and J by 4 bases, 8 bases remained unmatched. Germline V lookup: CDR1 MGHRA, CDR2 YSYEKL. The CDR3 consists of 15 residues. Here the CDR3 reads CASRLAGGPSDTQYF. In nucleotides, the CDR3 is TGCGCCAGCAGGCTCGCGGGAGGGCCCTCAGATACGCAGTATTTT.

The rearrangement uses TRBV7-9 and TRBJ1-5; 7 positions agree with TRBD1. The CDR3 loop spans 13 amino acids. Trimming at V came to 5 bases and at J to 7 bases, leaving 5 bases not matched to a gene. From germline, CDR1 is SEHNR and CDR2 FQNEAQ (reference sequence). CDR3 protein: CASSLTGLQPQHF. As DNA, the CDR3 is TGTGCCAGCAGCCTGACAGGGCTACAGCCCCAGCATTTT.